One and the same sample provided the 15 T cell receptor beta chains below, sequenced in a study of blood T cell repertoires in COVID-19. TCRdb keeps only in-frame clones here, not all; method: immunoSEQ multiplex PCR. In the table there are about 270,000 clones, roughly nine tenths of which are singletons. Sample: peripheral blood. These TCRs come from a woman aged 25 to 39 with COVID-19, enrolled during active disease.

The rearrangement joins TRBV6-5 to TRBJ1-1; 8 bases are a match to TRBD1. There are 13 residues in the CDR3. V dropped 2 bases and J dropped 9; count of bases not matched to a gene: 5. Germline values: CDR1 MNHEY, CDR2 SVGAGI. The CDR3 sequence is CASSYSRGLKAFF. The CDR3, as DNA: TGTGCCAGCAGTTACAGCAGGGGGCTCAAAGCTTTCTTT.

The chain uses TRBV19 and TRBJ2-2, with 16 bases that match TRBD2. J was trimmed by 6 bases and V by 7 bases; bases with no gene match: 14. The CDR3 contains 19 residues. The V gene's germline CDR1 is LNHDA and CDR2 SQIVND (reference sequence). This CDR3 is CASTPRGTSGGAFPGELFF. Written as DNA, the CDR3 is TGTGCCAGTACCCCGCGCGGGACTAGCGGGGGGGCATTCCCCGGGGAGCTGTTTTTT.

This clone occurred a few times. The chain has TRBV3-1 (or the pseudogene TRBV3-2) and TRBJ1-3, with 8 bases fitting TRBD1. The V gene end was trimmed by 4 bases and the J gene end by 5 bases; junction bases not matched to a gene: 10. CDR3 size: 16 residues. Per germline, CDR1 LGHDT and CDR2 YNNKEL (reference sequence). The CDR3 sequence: CASSPFRQGKRNTIYF. In DNA form, the CDR3 reads TGTGCCAGCAGCCCCTTTAGACAGGGGAAGAGAAACACCATATATTTT.

The DNA for the CDR3 is TGTGCCAGCAGTTACGGGGGGGGGAGCACTGAAGCTTTCTTT. This codes for CASSYGGGSTEAFF. The V gene is TRBV6-5, the J gene TRBJ1-1; maybe TRBD1 (5 bases). V was trimmed by 2 bases and J by 4 bases, leaving 11 bases between them. The V gene's germline CDR1 is MNHEY and CDR2 SVGAGI. CDR3 length: 14 amino acids.

This chain joins TRBV29-1 and TRBJ1-4; TRBD1 matches 7 bases. V was clipped by 5 bases and J by 7 bases; unmatched bases: 7. The CDR3 totals 13 residues. Germline CDR1 SQVTM, CDR2 ANQGSEA. In nucleotides, the CDR3 is TGCAGCGTTATACAGGGGTTGGGTGAAAAACTGTTTTTT. Its protein is CSVIQGLGEKLFF.

In this sample, this clone turned up a few times. The chain has TRBV2 and TRBJ1-1, with 8 bases fitting TRBD1. This CDR3 has 14 residues. In germline, CDR1 is SNHLY, CDR2 FYNNEI. Trimming cost V 5 bases and J 1 base; bases outside gene matches: 3. This CDR3 is CASSQTGENTEAFF. Here the CDR3 DNA reads TGTGCCAGCAGTCAGACAGGGGAGAACACTGAAGCTTTCTTT.

V usage is TRBV4-1 and J usage is TRBJ2-6, with a weak D call TRBD1 (6 bases). This CDR3 is built from 19 residues. CDR1 is MGHRA and CDR2 is YSYEKL in the germline V gene. V gave up 0 bases and J gave up 0 bases, with 15 bases separating them. This chain's CDR3 is CASSQDPDRYHSGANVLTF. The CDR3 DNA reads as TGCGCCAGCAGCCAAGACCCGGACAGATACCACTCTGGGGCCAACGTCCTGACTTTC.

With respect to this clone: Other DNA sequences in this sample translate to the same CDR3. This rearrangement joins TRBV24-1 to TRBJ2-7; 8 bases line up with TRBD1. The CDR3 is 15 amino acids. J gave up 2 bases and V 3 bases, and 5 bases lay outside the gene matches. The germline CDR1 and CDR2 sequences are KGHDR and SFDVKD. This CDR3 reads CATSDPRDRTYEQYF. The CDR3 coding sequence is TGTGCCACCAGTGATCCCCGGGACAGGACCTACGAGCAGTACTTC.

This chain connects TRBV5-5 to TRBJ2-3; D is perhaps TRBD2 (5 bases). Trimming took off 0 bases at V and 4 bases at J, with 6 bases between the two ends. The CDR3 totals 13 residues. Germline CDR1 is SGHKS and CDR2 is YYEKEE (reference sequence). In DNA form, the CDR3 reads TGTGCCAGCAGCTTGGCGGGATCAGATACGCAGTATTTT. Translation gives CASSLAGSDTQYF.

V and J are TRBV18 and TRBJ2-7, with a weak D call TRBD1 (6 bases). The CDR3 sequence is 15 residues long. The V and J ends lost 5 bases and 2 bases respectively, with 16 bases between them. CDR1 and CDR2 (germline): KGHSH, LQKENI. CDR3 sequence reads: CASSSRQALTYEQYF. DNA for the CDR3: TGTGCCAGCTCATCTAGACAGGCTTTGACCTACGAGCAGTACTTC.

This chain connects TRBV6-1 to TRBJ2-1; D is possibly TRBD2 (5 bases). Germline values: CDR1 MNHNS, CDR2 SASEGT. The V end lost 0 bases, the J end lost 14 bases, and 17 bases lay between the germline ends. This CDR3 has 14 amino acids. For the CDR3, the DNA is TGTGCCAGCAGTGAAGCGGGTCGGGGAAGAGGAAAGTTCTTC. Its protein product is CASSEAGRGRGKFF.

This clone was picked up a small number of times. The rearrangement joins TRBV7-9 to TRBJ1-2; 9 nucleotides agree with TRBD1. Germline V gene lookup returns CDR1 SEHNR and CDR2 FQNEAQ (reference sequence). The V gene end was trimmed by 5 bases and the J gene end by 10 bases; junction bases not matched to a gene: 8. The CDR3 consists of 13 residues. The DNA of the CDR3 is TGTGCCAGCAGCCAGGACAGGGGCGGAGACTACACCTTC. Protein product: CASSQDRGGDYTF.

V and J are TRBV6-5 and TRBJ2-7; D gene ambiguous. Trimming took 10 bases from V and 5 from J, leaving 18 bases between them. Per germline, CDR1 MNHEY and CDR2 SVGAGI. The CDR3 loop spans 13 amino acids. The CDR3 nucleotides are TGTGCCACAAGAATCCTTTCACTCCACGAGCAGTACTTC. Its translation: CATRILSLHEQYF.

The rearrangement links TRBV19 to TRBJ1-2, with 8 bases aligning to TRBD1. The germline CDR1 and CDR2 sequences are LNHDA and SQIVND (reference sequence). Trimming at V came to 4 bases and at J to 8 bases, leaving 18 bases not matched to a gene. The CDR3 runs 17 residues. The CDR3, as DNA: TGTGCCAGTAGTAAACGGCGACAGGGGTCGTTTCCCTGGGGCTACACCTTC. Translating gives CASSKRRQGSFPWGYTF. The full variable domain, rest sourced from reference TRBV19 and TRBJ1-2, is DGGITQSPKYLFRKEGQNVTLSCEQNLNHDAMYWYRQDPGQGLRLIYYSQIVNDFQKGDIAEGYSVSREKKESFPLTVTSAQKNPTAFYLCASSKRRQGSFPWGYTFGSGTRLTVV.

The chain combines TRBV12-3 or TRBV12-4 with TRBJ2-5; 9 bases match TRBD2. The CDR3 loop spans 13 amino acids. With 9 bases clipped from V and 2 bases from J, the junction kept 4 bases outside the gene matches. CDR3 sequence (DNA): TGTGCCAGTAGCGGGGGTACACAAGAGACCCAGTACTTC. Amino acid sequence: CASSGGTQETQYF.